Listed below are T cell receptor beta chains from one sample, sequenced in a study of T-cell memory formation after mild COVID-19. TCRdb re-called the 5' RACE reads through MiXCR, storing one row per CDR3 protein. Among 140,000 to 150,000 distinct CDR3 sequences, 25% were seen once, and the ten largest hold 24%. Material: PBMCs or a T cell subset sorted from them (not recorded which). The receptor set was obtained from an adult woman who had mild COVID-19 (a few samples of this study predate the infection). Cell type and time point are not known. CDR3s include the opening cysteine and the closing phenylalanine or tryptophan. The D gene is left open where the match is weak. Where a row states a size, it is once, few, many or the class of an expanded clone; other rows omit it.

v_gene	d_gene	j_gene	abundance	CDR3nt	CDR3aa
TRBV27	NA	TRBJ2-5	NA	TGTGCCAGCAGTTTGAGGACTGGAGAGACCCAGTACTTC	CASSLRTGETQYF
TRBV29-1	TRBD2	TRBJ2-3	few	TGCAGCGTTGATCCGACTAGCGGAATCACAGATACGCAGTATTTT	CSVDPTSGITDTQYF
TRBV6-5	TRBD1	TRBJ1-1	few	TGTGCCAGCAGGGATACGGACAGGGTGGACACTGAAGCTTTCTTT	CASRDTDRVDTEAFF
TRBV4-2	TRBD2	TRBJ2-3	few	TGTGCCAGCAGCCAAGGACTAGCGGGGACACGCACAGATACGCAGTATTTT	CASSQGLAGTRTDTQYF
TRBV20-1	NA	TRBJ2-7	NA	TGCAGTGCTAGAGTGGCGGCTAGCTACGAGCAGTACTTC	CSARVAASYEQYF
TRBV7-6	NA	TRBJ1-5	NA	TGTGCCAGCAGCCCAGGGTGGGACAATCAGCCCCAGCATTTT	CASSPGWDNQPQHF
TRBV29-1	TRBD2	TRBJ2-5	once	TGCAGCGCCGAACTAGCGGGGGGGCTGGAGACCCAGTACTTC	CSAELAGGLETQYF
TRBV7-9	TRBD1	TRBJ1-1	NA	TGTGCCAGCAGTCGAGCCGGGACAGGGGGCCTTAACACTGAAGCTTTCTTT	CASSRAGTGGLNTEAFF
TRBV19	TRBD1	TRBJ2-7	NA	TGTGCCAGTAGGGACGGGACAGGGCGCTCCTACGAGCAGTACTTC	CASRDGTGRSYEQYF
TRBV5-1	NA	TRBJ2-3	few	TGCGCCAGCAGCTTGTTTTCAGGGGTGGCAGATACGCAGTATTTT	CASSLFSGVADTQYF
TRBV6-5	NA	TRBJ2-1	NA	TGTGCCAGCAGTTACCCACAGGGTCAGCAGTTCTTC	CASSYPQGQQFF
TRBV7-6	NA	TRBJ1-4	once	TGTGCCAGCAGCTTAGTTTGGGGTGAAAAACTGTTTTTT	CASSLVWGEKLFF
TRBV20-1	NA	TRBJ2-1	NA	TGCAGTGCTAGACCAACCGCCGGGCGTCCTTACAATGAGCAGTTCTTC	CSARPTAGRPYNEQFF
TRBV29-1	NA	TRBJ2-1	NA	TGCAGCGTTGAATGGGGTTACAATGAGCAGTTCTTC	CSVEWGYNEQFF
TRBV18	NA	TRBJ2-3	few	TGTGCCAGCTCACCACCAAAATTATACGATACGCAGTATTTT	CASSPPKLYDTQYF
TRBV3-1	NA	TRBJ1-1	NA	TGTGCCAGCAGCCAAGGGGCGGGGGACTACCTTACCTCTGAAGCTTTCTTT	CASSQGAGDYLTSEAFF
TRBV7-9	NA	TRBJ2-7	few	TGTGCCAGTCCGGACGCGCAGTACTTC	CASPDAQYF
TRBV20-1	NA	TRBJ1-2	NA	TGCAGTGCTAGCTACGGGGACTATGGCTACACCTTC	CSASYGDYGYTF
TRBV5-1	TRBD1	TRBJ2-3	few	TGCGCCAGCAGCCCCGGGACAGGGAGAAATACGCAGTATTTT	CASSPGTGRNTQYF
TRBV12-3/TRBV12-4	TRBD2	TRBJ2-3	once	TGTGCCAGCGGGTATAGCGGGGGGCTATTAGATACGCAGTATTTT	CASGYSGGLLDTQYF
TRBV27	NA	TRBJ2-3	NA	TGTGCCAGCAGTACACCAAGGAGATCTAGCACAGATACGCAGTATTTT	CASSTPRRSSTDTQYF
TRBV27	NA	TRBJ2-2	NA	TGTGCCAGCAGTCTTGGGGCAATGAGCACCGGGGAGCTGTTTTTT	CASSLGAMSTGELFF
TRBV7-6	TRBD2	TRBJ2-5	NA	TGTGCCAGCAGCTTTAGCGGGGGGGCCGAGGAGACCCAGTACTTC	CASSFSGGAEETQYF
TRBV25-1	NA	TRBJ1-1	few	TGTGCCAGCAGTGGTCCAGGTGGGGGTCGCCACAACACTGAAGCTTTCTTT	CASSGPGGGRHNTEAFF
TRBV6-5	NA	TRBJ2-7	NA	TGTGCCAGCAGTTATAAAAGCGGTACCTACGAGCAGTACTTC	CASSYKSGTYEQYF
TRBV20-1	NA	TRBJ2-1	NA	TGCAGTGCTAGAGATTGGCCCAATGAGCAGTTCTTC	CSARDWPNEQFF
TRBV7-8	TRBD2	TRBJ2-3	NA	TGTGCCAGCAGCTTAGATAGCGGGGTGGCAGATACGCAGTATTTT	CASSLDSGVADTQYF
TRBV12-3/TRBV12-4	NA	TRBJ2-2	few	TGTGCCAGCAGTTATATCGGGGGGCGAATCGGGGAGCTGTTTTTT	CASSYIGGRIGELFF